The 29 T cell receptor beta chains reported below all come from one sample, sequenced in a study of immune evolution from preneoplasia to lung adenocarcinoma. The assay was immunoSEQ multiplex PCR, and TCRdb's table has in-frame clones only and misses some. Seen here are roughly 5,300 clones, over 65% observed once, and the top ten hold over 6.5%. The sample was FFPE lung adenocarcinoma in situ tissue. These receptors came from a person aged 60 to 85 with lung adenocarcinoma.

This clone was recorded only once. The chain joins TRBV18 to TRBJ1-6; 11 bases agree with TRBD1. CDR1 KGHSH and CDR2 LQKENI come from the germline V gene. The CDR3 is 15 residues long. The V gene end was trimmed by 3 bases and the J gene end by 9 bases; junction bases not matched to a gene: 4. CDR3 in amino acids: CASSPDRGRISPLHF. The CDR3 DNA reads TGTGCCAGCTCACCGGACAGGGGGCGGATTTCACCCCTCCACTTT.

V usage is TRBV15 and J usage is TRBJ2-1; D possibly corresponds to TRBD1 (6 bases). The length of the CDR3 is 17 residues. Germline V gene sequence: CDR1 LNHNV, CDR2 YYDKDF (reference sequence). V lost 6 bases to trimming and J lost 6 bases, with 24 bases between them. The CDR3 DNA reads as TGTGCCACCAGGCGTTCTGACCGGGGACACCAATCCAATGAGCAGTTCTTC. This encodes CATRRSDRGHQSNEQFF.

This clone turned up a few times. The rearrangement uses TRBV7-6 and TRBJ2-3, with TRBD1 matching 10 bases. Trimming removed 5 bases from V and 6 bases from J; junction bases left unmatched: 11. Per germline, CDR1 SGHVS and CDR2 FNYEAQ. The CDR3 runs to 16 residues. The CDR3 nucleotides are TGTGCCAGCAGCCCAGAGTGGGGACAGGGGACGGATACGCAGTATTTT. It codes for CASSPEWGQGTDTQYF.

The chain combines TRBV6-5 with TRBJ2-7; the D gene is possibly TRBD1 (5 bases). The CDR3 is made up of 13 amino acids. Germline V gene sequence: CDR1 MNHEY, CDR2 SVGAGI. Trimming stripped 7 bases from V and 2 bases from J, with 12 bases between. CDR3 residues: CASTTAGTYEQYF. CDR3 nucleotides: TGTGCCAGCACCACCGCAGGGACCTACGAGCAGTACTTC.

Worth noting for this clone: The same CDR3 is also encoded by other DNA sequences in this sample. The CDR3 loop reads CASGRGDRDHTEAFF. CDR3 sequence (DNA): TGTGCCAGCGGGCGAGGGGACAGGGACCACACTGAAGCTTTCTTT. The chain uses TRBV28 and TRBJ1-1, with 9 bases lining up with TRBD1. Germline CDR1 and CDR2: MDHEN and SYDVKM. The ends lost 8 bases at V and 3 bases at J; junction bases unmatched: 10. This CDR3 is 15 amino acids long.

This chain joins TRBV6-5 and TRBJ1-6; tentatively, D is TRBD1 (5 bases). This CDR3 is built from 12 residues. The germline V gene has CDR1 MNHEY and CDR2 SVGAGI. V was shortened by 4 bases and J by 14 bases, with 12 bases between the two germline ends. The CDR3 coding sequence is TGTGCCAGCAGTTCCGGGGGGGTCACCCTCCACTTT. This codes for CASSSGGVTLHF.

The V call is TRBV4-3, the J call TRBJ2-6, with D hard to call. V was shortened by 0 bases and J by 0 bases, with 9 bases between the two germline ends. The CDR3 has 17 amino acids. Germline assignment: CDR1 LGHNA and CDR2 YSLEER. The CDR3 is CASSQDLSLSGANVLTF. The DNA for the CDR3 is TGCGCCAGCAGCCAAGATCTAAGCCTCTCTGGGGCCAACGTCCTGACTTTC.

The V call is TRBV7-2, the J call TRBJ2-6; D gene ambiguous. V was trimmed by 2 bases and J by 0 bases, leaving 5 bases between them. Germline assignment: CDR1 SGHTA and CDR2 FQGNSA. CDR3 length equals 15 residues. The CDR3, as DNA: TGTGCCAGCAGCTTAACGGGCTCTGGGGCCAACGTCCTGACTTTC. This sequence encodes CASSLTGSGANVLTF.

The CDR3 reads CSAESGNEQYF. The CDR3 bases are TGCAGCGCAGAAAGTGGGAACGAGCAGTACTTC. The chain employs TRBV29-1 and TRBJ2-7, with D unresolved. V was cut by 7 bases and J by 5 bases, with 12 bases left in between. CDR3 size: 11 residues. From germline, CDR1 is SQVTM and CDR2 ANQGSEA.

This chain connects TRBV6-5 to TRBJ1-1; D is undetermined. The CDR3 is made up of 15 amino acids. Germline CDR1 MNHEY, CDR2 SVGAGI. Trimming took 0 bases from V and 1 from J, leaving 9 bases between them. Here the CDR3 reads CASSYSGQKNTEAFF. The CDR3 DNA is TGTGCCAGCAGTTACTCCGGGCAGAAGAACACTGAAGCTTTCTTT.

CDR3 sequence (DNA): TGTGCCAGCAGCTTATATATTACAGGGAGTAACACCGGGGAGCTGTTTTTT. It encodes CASSLYITGSNTGELFF. The genes are TRBV7-6 and TRBJ2-2, with D maybe TRBD1 (6 bases). V lost 2 bases and J 2 bases, leaving 15 bases between the germline ends. This CDR3 region has 17 residues. In germline, CDR1 is SGHVS, CDR2 FNYEAQ.

J is TRBJ1-2 and V is TRBV5-1; TRBD1 agrees at 9 bases. The CDR3 spans 15 residues. V gave up 1 base and J gave up 7 bases; unmatched junction bases: 8. Germline CDR1 and CDR2: SGHRS and YFSETQ. CDR3 DNA sequence: TGCGCCAGCAGCTTGCCGGGACAGGGAACGGGTGGCTACACCTTC. It specifies CASSLPGQGTGGYTF.

The chain is built from TRBV4-2 and TRBJ2-2, with D perhaps matching TRBD2 (6 bases). The V gene lost 8 bases and the J gene lost 0 bases, with 10 bases spanning the gap. The CDR3 runs to 14 residues. CDR1 LGHNA and CDR2 YNFKEQ come from the germline V gene. CDR3 DNA sequence: TGTGCCAGCGCGTCGGGGGCGAACACCGGGGAGCTGTTTTTT. Translating it yields CASASGANTGELFF.

The chain links TRBV5-4 to TRBJ1-1; a possible D gene is TRBD1 (6 bases). Trimming stripped 1 base from V and 1 base from J, with 8 bases between. CDR1 and CDR2 from the germline V gene are SGHNT and YYREEE (reference sequence). The CDR3 spans 14 residues. CDR3 nucleotide sequence: TGTGCCAGCAGCTTGACAGGGCGGAACACTGAAGCTTTCTTT. Its protein is CASSLTGRNTEAFF.

This clone showed up just a few times. This chain uses TRBV5-6 with TRBJ1-1, with D tentatively TRBD1 (6 bases). Germline V gives CDR1 SGHDT, CDR2 YYEEEE. Trimming pared 2 bases from V and 4 bases from J, leaving 9 bases between. This CDR3 spans 13 amino acids. The CDR3 DNA follows: TGTGCCAGCAGCTTAGGGGGGAGCACTGAAGCTTTCTTT. Its translation: CASSLGGSTEAFF.

The rearrangement joins TRBV19 to TRBJ2-7; D may be TRBD1 (6 bases). This CDR3 has 14 residues. CDR1 is LNHDA and CDR2 is SQIVND in the germline V gene (reference sequence). Trimming pared 6 bases from V and 3 bases from J, leaving 15 bases between. DNA for the CDR3: TGTGCCAGTAGCCTTCGGGACATCAGCTACGAGCAGTACTTC. Amino acids: CASSLRDISYEQYF.

The J gene is TRBJ1-1, the V gene TRBV11-1, with D perhaps TRBD1 (6 bases). Germline values: CDR1 SGHAT, CDR2 FQDESV (reference sequence). V dropped 7 bases and J dropped 0 bases, with 15 bases sitting between them. This CDR3 spans 15 amino acids. The CDR3 loop reads CASTRGANMNTEAFF. Written as DNA, the CDR3 is TGTGCCAGCACCCGGGGGGCAAACATGAACACTGAAGCTTTCTTT.

For this clone: Other DNA sequences in the sample encode the same CDR3. V and J are TRBV7-9 and TRBJ2-7; TRBD1 is a possible D gene (6 bases). The CDR3 sequence is 14 residues long. Trimming removed 5 bases from V and 3 bases from J, with 14 bases in between. Germline values: CDR1 SEHNR, CDR2 FQNEAQ (reference sequence). The CDR3 DNA reads TGTGCCAGCAGCCATCGTGACAGGAACTACGAGCAGTACTTC. It yields the protein CASSHRDRNYEQYF. Full variable domain (outside the CDR3, taken from reference TRBV7-9 and TRBJ2-7): DTGVSQNPRHKITKRGQNVTFRCDPISEHNRLYWYRQTLGQGPEFLTYFQNEAQLEKSRLLSDRFSAERPKGSFSTLEIQRTEQGDSAMYLCASSHRDRNYEQYFGPGTRLTVT.

V and J are TRBV6-5 and TRBJ1-1, with D possibly matching TRBD1 (5 bases). The CDR3 is 13 amino acids. Trimming removed 5 bases from V and 0 bases from J, with 7 bases in between. CDR1 and CDR2 from the germline V gene are MNHEY and SVGAGI. CDR3 sequence: CASSRDVNTEAFF. The CDR3 DNA reads as TGTGCCAGCAGTAGGGACGTGAACACTGAAGCTTTCTTT.

The genes are TRBV19 and TRBJ2-3; D is tentatively TRBD1 or TRBD2 (5 bases each). Trimming removed 7 bases from V and 4 bases from J, with 15 bases in between. Germline V gene lookup returns CDR1 LNHDA and CDR2 SQIVND (reference sequence). The CDR3 has 14 residues. The CDR3 nucleotides read TGTGCCAGTAAGGTGGGACCGACCTCAGATACGCAGTATTTT. It specifies CASKVGPTSDTQYF.

The chain has TRBV28 and TRBJ2-1; possible D gene TRBD1, 5 bases. Looked up from germline, CDR1 is MDHEN and CDR2 is SYDVKM. The CDR3 has 14 residues. Between the trimmed V and J ends, which lost 2 bases and 9 bases, there was a span of 14 bases. Here the CDR3 reads CASSLTRAWTEQFF. The CDR3 DNA follows: TGTGCCAGCAGTTTAACCAGGGCTTGGACTGAGCAGTTCTTC. The complete variable domain, with remaining parts taken from reference TRBV28 and TRBJ2-1, reads DVKVTQSSRYLVKRTGEKVFLECVQDMDHENMFWYRQDPGLGLRLIYFSYDVKMKEKGDIPEGYSVSREKKERFSLILESASTNQTSMYLCASSLTRAWTEQFFGPGTRLTVL.

This chain links TRBV4-1 with TRBJ1-2, with 9 bases identical to TRBD1. This CDR3 region has 15 residues. Germline CDR1 reads MGHRA; CDR2 reads YSYEKL. V gave up 1 base and J gave up 8 bases; unmatched junction bases: 8. CDR3 loop: CASSQGQQGARGYTF. CDR3 DNA: TGCGCCAGCAGCCAAGGACAACAGGGGGCTCGCGGCTACACCTTC.

V usage is TRBV7-2 and J usage is TRBJ1-5; possibly TRBD1 for D (5 bases). V lost 10 bases and J lost 0, with 19 bases in between. The V gene's germline CDR1 is SGHTA and CDR2 FQGNSA. This CDR3 is 16 amino acids long. The chain's CDR3 is CATGTDDRNSNQPQHF. CDR3 sequence (DNA): TGTGCCACCGGAACAGACGACAGAAATAGCAATCAGCCCCAGCATTTT.

This clone was recorded a few times. This chain connects TRBV6-1 to TRBJ2-2; D remains unclear. Trimming removed 6 bases at V and 4 bases at J, with 12 bases between. CDR1 and CDR2 (germline): MNHNS, SASEGT. The CDR3 loop spans 14 amino acids. The CDR3 DNA reads TGTGCCAGCAGACCCGGTCCCTCCACCGGGGAGCTGTTTTTT. Translated: CASRPGPSTGELFF.

The V call is TRBV13, the J call TRBJ2-3; D unresolved. Trimming shortened V by 5 bases and J by 6 bases, and 18 bases separated the two germline ends. CDR1 PRHDT and CDR2 FYEKMQ come from the germline V gene (reference sequence). The CDR3 consists of 15 residues. The CDR3 loop is CASSRRWSPEDTQYF. Here the CDR3 DNA reads TGTGCCAGCAGCCGCCGGTGGAGCCCAGAGGATACGCAGTATTTT.

The V call is TRBV10-3, the J call TRBJ1-1; D may be TRBD1 (5 bases). The V gene lost 1 base and the J gene lost 4 bases, with 7 bases spanning the gap. CDR3 size: 13 residues. Germline V CDR1 and CDR2: ENHRY, SYGVKD. CDR3 sequence reads: CAISEWGGTEAFF. DNA of the CDR3: TGTGCCATCAGTGAGTGGGGGGGCACTGAAGCTTTCTTT.

CDR3 DNA sequence: TGTGCCAGCAGCCAAGAACTTAGTATGGGACAGGTTAATGAAAAACTGTTTTTT. Protein: CASSQELSMGQVNEKLFF. V and J are TRBV4-2 and TRBJ1-4; 8 bases line up with TRBD1. Germline V gene data show CDR1 as LGHNA and CDR2 as YNFKEQ. The CDR3 loop spans 18 amino acids. V gave up 0 bases and J gave up 4 bases; unmatched junction bases: 10.

The chain uses TRBV4-2 and TRBJ1-6; TRBD1 agrees at 7 bases. Unmatched junction bases numbered 5, after V lost 1 base and J lost 5 bases. This CDR3 is built from 16 residues. CDR1 is LGHNA and CDR2 is YNFKEQ in the germline V gene. In DNA form, the CDR3 reads TGTGCCAGCAGCCAAGGGTACAGGGGAGATAATTCACCCCTCCACTTT. This encodes CASSQGYRGDNSPLHF.

The chain uses TRBV2 and TRBJ2-7, with 7 bases aligning to TRBD1. With V trimmed by 4 bases and J by 7 bases, 7 bases remained unmatched. CDR1 is SNHLY and CDR2 is FYNNEI in the germline V gene. The CDR3 sequence is 13 residues long. The CDR3 here is CASSGNRGGEQYF. In DNA form, the CDR3 reads TGTGCCAGCAGTGGAAACAGGGGCGGGGAGCAGTACTTC.